This TCR beta chain is drawn from a study of blood T cells in healthy people across ages. Study-level findings and limits: Unknown donor CMV status possibly confounded expanded clonotype changes.

This clonotype was found a few times. The target antigen is unknown. Its ends do not fully match the called genes, so a read error is possible. A sample-barcoded 5' primer and a J-beta primer mix were used in a second PCR of about 7 to 11 cycles. Template switching added a 12-random-nucleotide identifier to every cDNA molecule. MiXCR, applied by TCRdb to the 5' RACE reads, yields one record per CDR3 protein. The repertoire holds approximately 810,000 distinct CDR3 sequences, 29% seen once, with roughly 17% in the top ten. Donors each provided around 10 milliliters of peripheral blood. RNA extraction gave at least 5.5 micrograms of total RNA per sample. Sequencing was carried out using blood. The TCR comes from a woman older than 75 in good health.

CDR3 protein: CASSRLGGAQEAQYF. The CDR3 DNA is TGTGCCAGCAGCCGCCTAGGGGGGGCCCAAGAGGCCCAGTACTTC. This chain connects TRBV3-1 to TRBJ2-5; possibly TRBD2 for D (7 bases). The germline CDR1 and CDR2 sequences are LGHDT and YNNKEL (reference sequence). The CDR3 consists of 15 residues.